Included here is one T cell receptor beta chain sequence, with context. These data originate in a study of sequential checkpoint blockade in melanoma. Study summary: Patients were randomized 1:1 to nivolumab-then-ipilimumab or ipilimumab-then-nivolumab first-line.

Noted treatment: randomized to nivolumab then ipilimumab (arm A) or the reverse (arm B). The trim removed 4 bases at V and 5 bases at J, leaving 4 bases unmatched. CDR3 length equals 15 residues. CDR1 is SGHRS, CDR2 YFSETQ, per germline. Method: immunoSEQ multiplex PCR; TCRdb's copy keeps in-frame clones and lacks some. The table includes approximately 8,700 clones, 24% detected once. The V and J genes are TRBV5-1 and TRBJ1-4, with 11 bases lining up with TRBD1. Specimen: tumor tissue (inferred from file names), collected from a patient given nivolumab and ipilimumab in sequence. The sequence came from a human donor with melanoma. CDR3 loop: CASSVGQGANEKLFF. CDR3 nucleotide sequence: TGCGCCAGCAGCGTAGGACAGGGGGCGAATGAAAAACTGTTTTTT.